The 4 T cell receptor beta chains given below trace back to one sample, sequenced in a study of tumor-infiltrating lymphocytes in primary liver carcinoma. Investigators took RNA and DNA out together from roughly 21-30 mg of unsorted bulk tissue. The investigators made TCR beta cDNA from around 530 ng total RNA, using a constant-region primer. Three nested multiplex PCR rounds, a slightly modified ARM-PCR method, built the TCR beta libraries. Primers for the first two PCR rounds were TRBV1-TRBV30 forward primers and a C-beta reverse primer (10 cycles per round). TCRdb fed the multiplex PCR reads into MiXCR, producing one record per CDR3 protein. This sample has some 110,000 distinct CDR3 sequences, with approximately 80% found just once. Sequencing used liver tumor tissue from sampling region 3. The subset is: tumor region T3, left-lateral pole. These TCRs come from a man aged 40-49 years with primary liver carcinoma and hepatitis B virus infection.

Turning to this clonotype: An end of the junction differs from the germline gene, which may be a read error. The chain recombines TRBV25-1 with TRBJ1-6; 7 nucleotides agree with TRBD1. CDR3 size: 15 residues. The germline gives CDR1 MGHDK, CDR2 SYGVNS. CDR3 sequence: CTSSESPGGNSPLHF. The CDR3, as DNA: TGTACCAGCAGTGAATCACCAGGGGGGAATTCGCCCCTCCACTTT.

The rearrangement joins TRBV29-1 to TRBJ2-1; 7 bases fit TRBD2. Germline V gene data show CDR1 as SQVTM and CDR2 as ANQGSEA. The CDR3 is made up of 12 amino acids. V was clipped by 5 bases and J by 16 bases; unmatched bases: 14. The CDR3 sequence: CSVSLPPGTIFF. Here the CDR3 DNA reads TGCAGCGTTTCTCTCCCGCCTGGGACTATTTTCTTC.

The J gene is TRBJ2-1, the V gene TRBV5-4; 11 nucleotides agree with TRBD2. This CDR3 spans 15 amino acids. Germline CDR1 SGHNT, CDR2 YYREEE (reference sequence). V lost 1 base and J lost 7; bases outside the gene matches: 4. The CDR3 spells CASSLILAGGNEQFF. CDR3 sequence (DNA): TGTGCCAGCAGCTTGATTCTAGCGGGAGGAAATGAGCAGTTCTTC. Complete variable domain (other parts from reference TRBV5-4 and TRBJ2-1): ETGVTQSPTHLIKTRGQQVTLRCSSQSGHNTVSWYQQALGQGPQFIFQYYREEENGRGNFPPRFSGLQFPNYSSELNVNALELDDSALYLCASSLILAGGNEQFFGPGTRLTVL.

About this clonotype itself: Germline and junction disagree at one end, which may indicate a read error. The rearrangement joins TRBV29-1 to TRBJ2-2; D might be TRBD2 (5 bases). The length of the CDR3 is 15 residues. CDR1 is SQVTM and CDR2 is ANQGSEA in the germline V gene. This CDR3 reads CSVRISAANTGELSF. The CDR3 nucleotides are TGCAGCGTTAGGATTAGCGCGGCGAACACCGGGGAGCTGTCTTTT.